These T cell receptor beta chains were read from a single sample in a study of Graves' ophthalmopathy and Graves' hyperthyroidism. MiXCR, applied by TCRdb to the multiplex PCR reads, yields one record per CDR3 protein. Of hundreds of thousands of distinct CDR3 sequences in the sample, 45% to 55% were seen once. The sequenced sample was peripheral blood. The receptors come from an adult man with Graves' ophthalmopathy. Both conserved end residues are part of each CDR3.

J gene,V gene,CDR3 protein
TRBJ2-5,TRBV4-2,CASSQERGAQYF
TRBJ2-7,TRBV20-1,CSASPDYEQYF
TRBJ1-4,TRBV14,CASADGFNEKLFF
TRBJ1-2,TRBV13,CASSLEDRGENGYTF
TRBJ2-5,TRBV7-9,CASSVTGGRETQYF
TRBJ2-5,TRBV7-8,CASSTGSAPWDQETQYF
TRBJ1-4,TRBV12-3/TRBV12-4,CASSSPPGRNEDLNKVFF
TRBJ1-2,TRBV4-1,CASSHPEKNYGYTF
TRBJ2-7,TRBV15,CATSRDPGGGYEQYF
TRBJ2-5,TRBV7-9,CASSRTLPETQYF
TRBJ1-2,TRBV10-3,CAISETPTGCGYTF
TRBJ2-1,TRBV20-1,CSASDREDEQFF
TRBJ2-7,TRBV11-2,CASSSTGGAYGEQYF
TRBJ1-1,TRBV20-1,CSARVGSTEAFF
TRBJ1-1,TRBV7-3,CASSLGGQMNTEAFF
TRBJ2-5,TRBV7-9,CASSPATAGVGETQYF
TRBJ2-2,TRBV7-2,CASSRGQTGELFF
TRBJ1-1,TRBV29-1,CSVDLGGTEAFF
TRBJ1-2,TRBV5-1,CASSLDDGNYGYTF
TRBJ1-2,TRBV9,CASSSGQGGYTF
TRBJ1-6,TRBV5-1,CASSLRQGHRSPLHF
TRBJ1-2,TRBV4-1,CASSHGYGYTF
TRBJ2-2,TRBV7-9,CASSSQGALSTGELFF
TRBJ1-5,TRBV12-3/TRBV12-4,CASSFSAWGGNQPQHF
TRBJ2-5,TRBV6-5,CASSKLQGGRGIADF
TRBJ1-5,TRBV2,CASNGQGAAQPQHF
TRBJ1-1,TRBV10-3,CAIRLREGTEAFF
TRBJ1-5,TRBV20-1,CSARGTGVSNQPQHF
TRBJ1-2,TRBV2,CASSHTPDRGDYGYTF
TRBJ2-2,TRBV27,CASSFAQHTGELFF
TRBJ2-2,TRBV20-1,CSARAGGNTGELFF
TRBJ1-1,TRBV19,CASSRRVAGSGAFF
TRBJ2-7,TRBV5-1,CASSPGNEQYF
TRBJ1-5,TRBV6-6,CASRRGRTGEYQPQHF
-,TRBV5-1,CASSFDGSSYEQYF
TRBJ1-6,TRBV7-8,CASSDRQGRHSPLHF
TRBJ2-2,TRBV7-6,CASSLDTAMGELFF
TRBJ1-4,TRBV5-1,CASTLEGLNEKLFF
TRBJ1-6,TRBV2,CVSSEAPGSGSPLHF
TRBJ1-5,TRBV2,CASSEFQGAVQPQHF
TRBJ1-2,TRBV5-1,CASSLGYYGYTF
TRBJ1-2,TRBV5-1,CASSLSPEGYTF
TRBJ1-2,TRBV5-6,CASIGEGGASVYGYTF
TRBJ1-2,TRBV20-1,CSASQGQFSYTF
TRBJ1-5,TRBV5-1,CASSPYQGYGQPQHF
TRBJ1-6,TRBV29-1,CSVTTGEVNSPLHF
TRBJ1-2,TRBV5-4,CASSPWTDYYGYTF